This TCR beta chain is drawn from a study of cytomegalovirus exposure and HLA in healthy donors. Points from the study as a whole: A later analysis linked a missense DCLRE1C variant to TCR beta V- and J-gene trimming. Donors belonging to an Asian-associated ancestry cluster reportedly showed fewer N-insertions in productive TCRs than the roughly 670-donor mean, according to what a later analysis found.

The study ran its PCR with 60 Vbeta and 13 Jbeta primers. The method was immunoSEQ multiplex PCR; TCRdb's version includes in-frame clones alone and lacks a portion of them. The sample records 110,000 to 150,000 clones, around 74% being singletons. On this clone itself: Its cognate antigen is unknown.

V was pared by 0 bases and J by 4 bases, with 9 bases between. CDR1 is MNHNS and CDR2 is SASEGT in the germline V gene. This CDR3 spans 14 amino acids. Sample: PBMCs. This sequence originates from a man in his late teens or twenties in good health and CMV-seropositive. The chain joins TRBV6-1 to TRBJ1-2; no definite D call. CDR3 nucleotide sequence: TGTGCCAGCAGTGAAGCGCGGGGAGGCTATGGCTACACCTTC. It codes for CASSEARGGYGYTF.